This T cell receptor (beta chain) comes out of a study of T cells after yellow fever vaccination. Whole-study context: SMART-Seq v4 Ultra Low Input prepared libraries from low-cell fractions.

Comments on this clonotype: The antigen remains unidentified.

Study-level results: Across the CD4 and CD8 compartments, a small share of clonotypes was present in both.

The CDR3 is made up of 16 amino acids. J gave up 5 bases and V 3 bases, and 12 bases lay outside the gene matches. Per the germline V gene, CDR1 is SGDLS and CDR2 is YYNGEE. MiXCR, run by TCRdb on the 5' RACE reads, gives a single entry per CDR3 protein. The sample holds approximately 330,000 distinct CDR3 sequences, around 12% seen once. The input for sequencing was CD4+ T cells sorted from PBMCs, taken 15 days after the yellow fever booster vaccination. The receptor was isolated from a man aged 18 to 35 who received the YFV17D yellow fever vaccine. The J gene is TRBJ2-5, the V gene TRBV9; 8 bases are a match to TRBD2. The CDR3 region has the DNA TGTGCCAGCAGCGGGACCCCTGCGGGGGGCGGGGAGACCCAGTACTTC. Translating it yields CASSGTPAGGGETQYF.